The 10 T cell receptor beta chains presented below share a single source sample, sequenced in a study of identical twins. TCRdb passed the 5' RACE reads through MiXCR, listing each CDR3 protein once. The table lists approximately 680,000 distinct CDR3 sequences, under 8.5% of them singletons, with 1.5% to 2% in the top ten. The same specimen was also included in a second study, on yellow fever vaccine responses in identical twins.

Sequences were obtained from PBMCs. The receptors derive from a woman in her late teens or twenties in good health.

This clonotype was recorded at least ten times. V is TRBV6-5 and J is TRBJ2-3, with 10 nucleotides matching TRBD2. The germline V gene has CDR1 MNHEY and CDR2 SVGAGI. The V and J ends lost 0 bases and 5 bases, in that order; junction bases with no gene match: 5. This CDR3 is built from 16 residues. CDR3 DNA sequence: TGTGCCAGCAGTTACTCTAGCGGGAGGCCCCTAGATACGCAGTATTTT. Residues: CASSYSSGRPLDTQYF.

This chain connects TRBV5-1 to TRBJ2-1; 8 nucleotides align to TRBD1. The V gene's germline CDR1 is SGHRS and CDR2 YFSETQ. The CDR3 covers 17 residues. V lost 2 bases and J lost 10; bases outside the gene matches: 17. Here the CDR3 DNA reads TGCGCCAGCAGCTTAGCAGGGGGCATGGCGGCCGGCGGCGAGCAGTTCTTC. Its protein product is CASSLAGGMAAGGEQFF.

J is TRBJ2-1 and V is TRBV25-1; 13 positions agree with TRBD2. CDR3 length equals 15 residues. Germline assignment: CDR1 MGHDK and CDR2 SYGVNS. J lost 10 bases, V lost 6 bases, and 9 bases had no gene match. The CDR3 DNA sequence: TGTGCCAGCAGCCCAGGACTAGCGGGAGATTGGGAGCAGTTCTTC. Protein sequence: CASSPGLAGDWEQFF.

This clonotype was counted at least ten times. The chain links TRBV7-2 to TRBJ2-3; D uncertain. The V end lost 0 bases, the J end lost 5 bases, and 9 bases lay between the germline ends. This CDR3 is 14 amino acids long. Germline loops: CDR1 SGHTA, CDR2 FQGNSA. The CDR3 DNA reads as TGTGCCAGCAGCTTAGCTGTTGGTGTAGATACGCAGTATTTT. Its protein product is CASSLAVGVDTQYF.

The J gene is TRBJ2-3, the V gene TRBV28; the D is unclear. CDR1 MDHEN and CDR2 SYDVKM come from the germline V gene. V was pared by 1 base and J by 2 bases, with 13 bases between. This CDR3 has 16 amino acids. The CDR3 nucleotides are TGTGCCAGCAGTTTATCCGGTAGATGGGACACAGATACGCAGTATTTT. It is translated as CASSLSGRWDTDTQYF.

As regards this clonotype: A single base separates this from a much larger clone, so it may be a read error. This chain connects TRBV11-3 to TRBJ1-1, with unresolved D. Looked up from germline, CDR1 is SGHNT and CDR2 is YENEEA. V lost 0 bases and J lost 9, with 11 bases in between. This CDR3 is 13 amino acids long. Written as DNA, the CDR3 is TGTGCCAGCAGCTTAGATGTTGGACCTAAAGCTTTCTTT. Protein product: CASSLDVGPKAFF.

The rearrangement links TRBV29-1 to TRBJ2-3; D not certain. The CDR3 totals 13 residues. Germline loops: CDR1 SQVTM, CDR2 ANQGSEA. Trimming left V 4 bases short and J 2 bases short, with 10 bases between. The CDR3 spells CSVGQPLTDTQYF. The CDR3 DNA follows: TGCAGCGTTGGACAACCACTCACAGATACGCAGTATTTT.

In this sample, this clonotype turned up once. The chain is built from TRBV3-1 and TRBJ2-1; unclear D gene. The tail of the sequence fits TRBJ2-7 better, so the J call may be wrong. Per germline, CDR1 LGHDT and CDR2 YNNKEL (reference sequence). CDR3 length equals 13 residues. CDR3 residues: CASSQADHGKQYF. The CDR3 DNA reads TGTGCCAGCAGCCAAGCGGACCACGGAAAGCAGTACTTC.

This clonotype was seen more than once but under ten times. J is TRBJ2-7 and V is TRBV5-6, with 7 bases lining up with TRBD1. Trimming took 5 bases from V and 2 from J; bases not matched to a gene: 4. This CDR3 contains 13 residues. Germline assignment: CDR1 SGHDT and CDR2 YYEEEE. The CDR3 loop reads CASSEQGTYEQYF. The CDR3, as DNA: TGTGCCAGCAGTGAACAGGGGACCTACGAGCAGTACTTC. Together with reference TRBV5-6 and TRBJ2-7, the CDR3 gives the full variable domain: DAGVTQSPTHLIKTRGQQVTLRCSPKSGHDTVSWYQQALGQGPQFIFQYYEEEERQRGNFPDRFSGHQFPNYSSELNVNALLLGDSALYLCASSEQGTYEQYFGPGTRLTVT.

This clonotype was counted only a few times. DNA of the CDR3: TGTGCCAGCAGTGAAAGACAGGGGTATCAGCCCCAGCATTTT. Protein product: CASSERQGYQPQHF. The V and J genes are TRBV2 and TRBJ1-5; 8 positions match TRBD1. The CDR3 sequence is 14 residues long. Germline lookup yields CDR1 SNHLY and CDR2 FYNNEI. V dropped 2 bases and J dropped 5; count of bases not matched to a gene: 2.